This record covers a single TCR beta chain. What this receptor recognizes is not known. No clone much larger than this one lies a single base away; base qualities are absent. The donors belonged to the validation cohort of 90 to 150 subjects, which was separate from the approximately 700-subject first cohort. The data originate from a study of cytomegalovirus exposure and HLA in healthy donors (dated by TCRdb to about 2017). In the study overall: According to a later analysis, one platform produced both the roughly 120 validation repertoires and the 666 repertoires of the first cohort. The study aimed to test whether cataloging public T cell receptors could reveal signatures of past pathogen exposure. Along with the approximately 700-subject first cohort, a separate validation cohort of over a hundred different subjects was used. To predict cytomegalovirus infection status, the study combined high-throughput TCR immunosequencing, statistical association of individual TCRs with disease status, and machine learning. On the study overall, not on this receptor specifically: A later analysis had no HLA typing for the validation cohort, so co-occurrence there was scored across all 130 or so repertoires. Subsequent analysis determined that TCRs grouped into clusters in the first cohort also showed a tendency toward co-occurrence across the 120 validation repertoires, and about 94% of cluster scores exceeded 0. In vitro tests confirmed that a few of the cytomegalovirus-associated TCR beta chains recognize cytomegalovirus antigens. According to the authors, the approach could potentially be generalized to other disease states and immunological phenotypes. The study gave a list of some 150 TCR beta chains associated with cytomegalovirus. In both the original and validation cohorts, the classifier was reported to diagnose cytomegalovirus status with high specificity and sensitivity. While some public TCRs were present in many individuals, most TCR sequences turned up only very rarely across donors.

Libraries were constructed by the immunoSEQ multiplex PCR assay. The source study handled its data this way. To diagnose cytomegalovirus status from the catalog of TCR beta chain sequences, a statistical classification framework was built. The clones in this table, taken by TCRdb from immuneACCESS, are in-frame only. Not every clone is retained; where verified, under half of the shortfall comes from an unresolved V gene, and the cause of the rest is unknown. The DNA was the basis for D and trimming; V, J and clone size are from that table. This sample comprises around 56,000 clones, about 91% of them detected only once. The ten largest clones capture about 16% of the sample. CDR1 and CDR2 are read off the germline V gene as ENHRY and SYGVKD. Counted from cysteine to phenylalanine, this CDR3 has 20 amino acids. CDR3 DNA only is kept here, 60 bases in frame from base 1. Unmatched junction bases come to 13, with V trimmed by 0 bases and J by 3 bases.

The origin of this receptor is a young woman in good health and CMV-seronegative. The chain is made from TRBV10-3 and TRBJ2-2; TRBD2 aligns with 10 central bases. The sample consisted of PBMCs. The CDR3 is CAISESRLAGGQSHTGELFF. The nucleotide sequence reads TGTGCCATCAGTGAGTCTCGACTAGCGGGCGGGCAGTCCCACACCGGGGAGCTGTTTTTT.